These 31 T cell receptor beta chains were sequenced from one sample in a study of T cell repertoires in cytomegalovirus infection. TCRdb ran MiXCR on the reads and lists one entry per CDR3 protein. This table holds approximately 700,000 distinct CDR3 sequences, 35% found once. Sample: PBMCs. All receptors come from a human donor in good health (CMV status not recorded). Some clones in this sample may be carry-over from other donors' samples.

This clonotype was seen ten or more times. The V gene is TRBV11-3, the J gene TRBJ2-5; D may be TRBD2 (6 bases). The CDR3 contains 13 residues. Per germline, CDR1 SGHNT and CDR2 YENEEA. The V and J ends lost 1 base and 3 bases respectively, with 6 bases between them. Written as DNA, the CDR3 is TGTGCCAGCAGCTTAGGCGGGGAAGAGACCCAGTACTTC. This encodes CASSLGGEETQYF.

About this clonotype itself: The junction does not match germline at one end; this may be a read error. The V gene is TRBV12-3 or TRBV12-4, the J gene TRBJ1-6; 9 positions match TRBD1. The CDR3 contains 19 residues. The CDR3 loop is CASSFSRFPGTGRRSPIHF. The CDR3 DNA follows: TGTGCCAGCAGTTTTTCACGTTTTCCGGGGACAGGGCGTCGTTCACCCATCCACTTT.

In this sample, this clonotype turned up a few times. This sequence joins TRBV7-8 and TRBJ1-5; D ambiguous. CDR1 is SGHVS, CDR2 FQNEAQ, per germline. Deletions cut 4 bases from V and 0 bases from J, with 10 bases between. There are 15 residues in the CDR3. CDR3 residues: CASSSQTFSNQPQHF. CDR3 bases: TGTGCCAGCAGCTCACAGACATTTAGCAATCAGCCCCAGCATTTT.

The rearrangement links TRBV10-3 to TRBJ2-7; 9 bases match TRBD2. V shed 3 bases, J shed 6 bases, and the junction held 6 bases outside the gene matches. CDR3 length equals 14 residues. CDR1 and CDR2 (germline): ENHRY, SYGVKD. In DNA, the CDR3 is TGTGCCATCAGTGATATAGCGGGAGTAGTCGAGCAGTACTTC. Amino acid sequence: CAISDIAGVVEQYF.

This clonotype was seen a single time. The conserved closing phenylalanine or tryptophan is absent in this CDR3, likely reflecting a read error. The DNA is omitted, as the CDR3 cannot be located on it reliably, and the CDR3 follows TCRdb's listing. The genes are TRBV30 and TRBJ2-4; the table names TRBD1, a call not compared with the DNA. The germline V gene encodes CDR1 GTSNPN and CDR2 SVGIG (reference sequence). The CDR3 spans 11 amino acids, including both terminal residues. The CDR3 loop is CAFPRPGHPYV.

The V and J genes are TRBV29-1 and TRBJ2-3; D perhaps matches TRBD2 (6 bases). This CDR3 region has 16 residues. The V gene lost 1 base and the J gene lost 0 bases, with 14 bases spanning the gap. The germline V gene encodes CDR1 SQVTM and CDR2 ANQGSEA. DNA of the CDR3: TGCAGCGTTGAAGGGTTAGCGGAATATAGCACAGATACGCAGTATTTT. As protein: CSVEGLAEYSTDTQYF.

This sequence joins TRBV12-3 or TRBV12-4 and TRBJ2-7; no clear D gene. V shed 3 bases and J shed 5 bases, with 11 bases lying between them. CDR3 size: 13 residues. This CDR3 is CASSFSSIHEQYF. The CDR3 bases are TGTGCCAGCAGTTTTTCGTCAATTCACGAGCAGTACTTC.

In its sample, this clonotype was seen a few times. The chain has TRBV7-8 and TRBJ2-3, with TRBD1 matching 9 bases. The CDR3 loop spans 15 amino acids. V lost 5 bases and J lost 5; bases outside the gene matches: 8. The germline gives CDR1 SGHVS, CDR2 FQNEAQ. As DNA, the CDR3 is TGTGCCAGCAGCCCCGGGACAGGGTATAAAGATACGCAGTATTTT. As protein: CASSPGTGYKDTQYF.

About this clonotype itself: A read error may produce the germline difference seen at one junction end. The rearrangement joins TRBV7-4 to TRBJ2-1; 8 positions agree with TRBD2. From germline, CDR1 is SGHVT and CDR2 SQSDAQ. CDR3 length equals 17 residues. In nucleotides, the CDR3 is TGTGCCAGCAGCTTAGGGGCGGGAGGCCCTTATGACAATGAGCAGTTATTC. This codes for CASSLGAGGPYDNEQLF.

This clonotype was counted between two and nine times. The J gene is TRBJ2-3, the V gene TRBV15; D is perhaps TRBD2 (6 bases). CDR1 is LNHNV and CDR2 is YYDKDF in the germline V gene (reference sequence). V lost 6 bases and J 4 bases, leaving 14 bases between the germline ends. This CDR3 has 14 residues. CDR3 coding DNA: TGTGCCACCAGACTAGCTATCGGGCCAGATACGCAGTATTTT. Protein sequence: CATRLAIGPDTQYF.

V gene TRBV7-8 combines with J gene TRBJ2-7; D is unclear. Per germline, CDR1 SGHVS and CDR2 FQNEAQ. The CDR3 totals 14 residues. V lost 1 base and J 4 bases, leaving 11 bases between the germline ends. CDR3: CASSLDVSEYEQYF. The CDR3 nucleotides are TGTGCCAGCAGCTTAGACGTGTCGGAATACGAGCAGTACTTC.

This sequence joins TRBV28 and TRBJ1-1; perhaps TRBD1 as D (5 bases). V shed 2 bases and J shed 0 bases, with 13 bases lying between them. The CDR3 length is 16 residues. The germline gives CDR1 MDHEN, CDR2 SYDVKM. The CDR3 sequence: CASSLRGQGVNTEAFF. The CDR3 DNA reads as TGTGCCAGCAGTTTACGCGGGCAAGGGGTGAACACTGAAGCTTTCTTT.

Note on this clonotype: A read error is possible here, since a much larger clone lies one base away. V is TRBV7-9 and J is TRBJ1-4, with D perhaps TRBD1 (6 bases). This CDR3 is 14 amino acids long. The V gene's germline CDR1 is SEHNR and CDR2 FQNEAQ (reference sequence). The CDR3 region is CASSLGQGREKMFF. The CDR3 DNA follows: TGTGCCAGCAGCTTAGGTCAGGGGCGTGAAAAAATGTTTTTT. Together with reference TRBV7-9 and TRBJ1-4, the CDR3 gives the full variable domain: DTGVSQNPRHKITKRGQNVTFRCDPISEHNRLYWYRQTLGQGPEFLTYFQNEAQLEKSRLLSDRFSAERPKGSFSTLEIQRTEQGDSAMYLCASSLGQGREKMFFGSGTQLSVL.

The J gene is TRBJ1-1, the V gene TRBV19; D gene unclear. Germline V lookup: CDR1 LNHDA, CDR2 SQIVND (reference sequence). V dropped 3 bases and J dropped 7 bases, with 12 bases sitting between them. The CDR3 has 13 amino acids. The CDR3 coding sequence is TGTGCCAGTAGTATTCTCGTCCCGTATGAAGCTTTCTTT. Its translation is CASSILVPYEAFF.

This clonotype was counted ten times or more. This chain uses TRBV7-2 with TRBJ2-7; D possibly corresponds to TRBD1 (6 bases). The V gene's germline CDR1 is SGHTA and CDR2 FQGNSA. V was clipped by 5 bases and J by 2 bases, with 16 bases between them. This CDR3 is built from 15 residues. The CDR3 is CASSQRPGHTYEQYF. The CDR3 DNA reads as TGTGCCAGCAGCCAAAGGCCGGGACACACCTACGAGCAGTACTTC.

To note about this clonotype: Because it lacks the conserved phenylalanine or tryptophan at the end, this CDR3 is likely a read error. This chain links TRBV7-6 with TRBJ1-1, with D perhaps TRBD1 (5 bases). CDR3 length: 14 residues. The V gene's germline CDR1 is SGHVS and CDR2 FNYEAQ. Trimming cost V 6 bases and J 6 bases, with 17 bases left between them. The CDR3 reads CASSTTQGLAEAFC. In DNA, the CDR3 is TGTGCCAGCAGTACAACCCAGGGACTAGCTGAAGCTTTCTGT.

The V and J genes are TRBV16 and TRBJ1-1; no clear D gene. From germline, CDR1 is KGHSY and CDR2 FQNENV. The CDR3 loop spans 16 amino acids. Trimming shortened V by 0 bases and J by 4 bases, and 15 bases separated the two germline ends. CDR3 nucleotides: TGTGCCAGCAGCCAATCGGTCGCACCTTGGGGCACTGAAGCTTTCTTT. Its translation is CASSQSVAPWGTEAFF.

This clonotype was detected only a few times. The gene calls are TRBV20-1 and TRBJ2-1; D may correspond to TRBD1 or TRBD2 (5 bases each). V was shortened by 1 base and J by 7 bases, with 23 bases between the two germline ends. The CDR3 totals 17 residues. Germline assignment: CDR1 DFQATT and CDR2 SNEGSKA (reference sequence). DNA for the CDR3: TGCAGTGCTAGAGCCGGGGTACGGACCCTGGGGGAGAATGAGCAGTTCTTC. Amino acid sequence: CSARAGVRTLGENEQFF.

The CDR3 reads CASSFSGQGWKLFF. In nucleotides, the CDR3 is TGTGCCAGCAGTTTTTCGGGGCAGGGTTGGAAACTGTTTTTT. The rearrangement uses TRBV28 and TRBJ1-4; D perhaps matches TRBD1 (5 bases). Germline V CDR1 and CDR2: MDHEN, SYDVKM. V lost 3 bases, J lost 11 bases, and 16 bases lay in between. CDR3 length: 14 residues.

This chain connects TRBV19 to TRBJ2-7; 8 nucleotides match TRBD1. Germline assignment: CDR1 LNHDA and CDR2 SQIVND (reference sequence). The CDR3 is 16 amino acids. Unmatched junction bases numbered 13, after V lost 5 bases and J lost 4 bases. CDR3 in amino acids: CASSARTGPSRYEQYF. As DNA, the CDR3 is TGTGCCAGTAGTGCTCGGACAGGGCCATCCCGGTACGAGCAGTACTTC.

V usage is TRBV27 and J usage is TRBJ2-7; D is perhaps TRBD1 (6 bases). The CDR3 runs to 14 residues. The V gene's germline CDR1 is MNHEY and CDR2 SMNVEV (reference sequence). Trimming shortened V by 1 base and J by 4 bases, and 11 bases separated the two germline ends. This CDR3 is CASSLLLGAYEQYF. DNA for the CDR3: TGTGCCAGCAGTTTATTATTGGGGGCGTACGAGCAGTACTTC.

This clonotype was seen many times. This chain's CDR3 is CASSLGGLAGGSEQFF. DNA for the CDR3: TGTGCCAGCAGCTTGGGCGGGCTAGCGGGAGGAAGCGAGCAGTTCTTC. J is TRBJ2-1 and V is TRBV7-6; TRBD2 matches 11 bases. CDR3 length: 16 residues. The V and J ends lost 3 bases and 10 bases, in that order; junction bases with no gene match: 11. Germline CDR1 SGHVS, CDR2 FNYEAQ. Complete variable domain (other parts from reference TRBV7-6 and TRBJ2-1): GAGVSQSPRYKVTKRGQDVALRCDPISGHVSLYWYRQALGQGPEFLTYFNYEAQQDKSGLPNDRFSAERPEGSISTLTIQRTEQRDSAMYRCASSLGGLAGGSEQFFGPGTRLTVL.

This clonotype was recorded at least ten times. The chain's CDR3 is CAITGTGNSPLHF. The CDR3 coding sequence is TGTGCCATCACGGGCACAGGGAATTCACCCCTCCACTTT. V and J are TRBV10-3 and TRBJ1-6, with D possibly matching TRBD1 (6 bases). The CDR3 covers 13 residues. Germline CDR1 is ENHRY and CDR2 is SYGVKD. V was cut by 7 bases and J by 7 bases, with 11 bases left in between.

This clonotype was picked up a small number of times. The chain links TRBV6-6 to TRBJ2-7; 7 positions agree with TRBD2. V gave up 6 bases and J gave up 0 bases; unmatched junction bases: 5. Looked up from germline, CDR1 is MNHNY and CDR2 is SVGAGI (reference sequence). The CDR3 extends over 14 amino acids. CDR3: CASSHTSDSYEQYF. The CDR3 DNA sequence: TGTGCCAGCAGCCACACTAGCGACTCCTACGAGCAGTACTTC.

The chain links TRBV7-2 to TRBJ2-1; a possible D gene is TRBD2 (6 bases). Germline V CDR1 and CDR2: SGHTA, FQGNSA. Deletions cut 6 bases from V and 7 bases from J, with 25 bases between. The CDR3 covers 17 residues. In DNA form, the CDR3 reads TGTGCCAGCAGGACAACCTTAGCGGCAAACAAACCGAATGAGCAGTTCTTC. Amino acids: CASRTTLAANKPNEQFF.

V usage is TRBV7-8 and J usage is TRBJ2-7, with 8 nucleotides matching TRBD1. From germline, CDR1 is SGHVS and CDR2 FQNEAQ. V lost 5 bases and J lost 12; bases outside the gene matches: 12. The CDR3 loop spans 13 amino acids. Written as DNA, the CDR3 is TGTGCCAGCAGCCCGGAAAGCAGGGGGCGCGCGTACTTC. Its protein is CASSPESRGRAYF.

The chain has TRBV5-1 and TRBJ1-2; D uncertain. Germline V gives CDR1 SGHRS, CDR2 YFSETQ. Trimming stripped 4 bases from V and 0 bases from J, with 13 bases between. The CDR3 length is 15 residues. The CDR3 loop reads CASSVQVSANYGYTF. CDR3 DNA: TGCGCCAGCAGCGTCCAGGTCTCGGCTAACTATGGCTACACCTTC.

This clonotype was seen ten or more times. V gene TRBV27 combines with J gene TRBJ1-2, with 9 bases lining up with TRBD1. The CDR3 spans 15 residues. Trimming at V came to 5 bases and at J to 2 bases, leaving 6 bases not matched to a gene. The V gene's germline CDR1 is MNHEY and CDR2 SMNVEV (reference sequence). The CDR3 protein is CASSPRDRANYGYTF. CDR3 nucleotide sequence: TGTGCCAGCAGTCCTCGGGACAGGGCCAACTATGGCTACACCTTC.

The rearrangement joins TRBV4-1 to TRBJ2-7, with 9 bases aligning to TRBD2. Germline CDR1 and CDR2: MGHRA and YSYEKL. The length of the CDR3 is 15 residues. V lost 0 bases and J lost 3; bases outside the gene matches: 3. In DNA form, the CDR3 reads TGCGCCAGCAGCCAAGATGGGCGGGAGGGCTACGAGCAGTACTTC. It yields the protein CASSQDGREGYEQYF.

This clonotype showed up just a few times. V gene TRBV12-3 or TRBV12-4 combines with J gene TRBJ2-3, with D uncertain. The V gene lost 4 bases and the J gene lost 2 bases, with 16 bases spanning the gap. The CDR3 is made up of 16 amino acids. Here the CDR3 DNA reads TGTGCCAGCAGTTCCCGGATGAGTCCCCCCACAGATACGCAGTATTTT. Encoded protein: CASSSRMSPPTDTQYF.

This clonotype was recorded at least ten times. CDR3 in amino acids: CASTKKSGKRETQYF. CDR3 DNA sequence: TGTGCCAGCACTAAGAAGTCGGGGAAGAGGGAGACCCAGTACTTC. The chain joins TRBV28 to TRBJ2-5; tentatively, D is TRBD2 (5 bases). V was clipped by 7 bases and J by 5 bases, with 20 bases between them. CDR1 is MDHEN, CDR2 SYDVKM, per germline. CDR3 length: 15 residues.